One and the same sample provided the 11 T cell receptor beta chains below, sequenced in a study of T-cell memory formation after mild COVID-19. Using its own MiXCR run on the 5' RACE reads, TCRdb lists one record per CDR3 protein. The top ten clones hold approximately 21% of a sample with about 350,000 distinct CDR3 sequences, roughly an eighth of them seen once. The specimen was PBMCs or a T cell subset sorted from them (not recorded which). These receptor sequences come from a man aged 18 to 30 who had mild COVID-19 (a few samples of this study predate the infection). Cell type and time point are not known.

This clonotype was observed a handful of times. The chain joins TRBV20-1 to TRBJ2-3; D is possibly TRBD2 (5 bases). V lost 4 bases and J lost 4, with 15 bases in between. The CDR3 is 14 residues long. CDR1 and CDR2 from the germline V gene are DFQATT and SNEGSKA (reference sequence). CDR3 sequence (DNA): TGCAGTGCTAAGAAAGCTCCCGGGGCAGATACGCAGTATTTT. This sequence encodes CSAKKAPGADTQYF.

This clonotype appeared many times. J is TRBJ2-6 and V is TRBV6-2 or TRBV6-3, with D hard to call. Per germline, CDR1 MNHEY and CDR2 SVGEGT. This CDR3 comprises 17 residues. Deletions cut 1 base from V and 0 bases from J, with 10 bases between. The CDR3 DNA reads TGTGCCAGCAGTTACTTAGGGCCGAGCTCTGGGGCCAACGTCCTGACTTTC. Translating it yields CASSYLGPSSGANVLTF.

This clonotype was counted between two and nine times. The rearrangement uses TRBV20-1 and TRBJ2-1; no definite D call. V was clipped by 0 bases and J by 7 bases, with 13 bases between them. The CDR3 has 14 residues. CDR1 DFQATT and CDR2 SNEGSKA come from the germline V gene (reference sequence). CDR3 nucleotides: TGCAGTGCTAGAGATCACATCCCGTTTAATGAGCAGTTCTTC. It is translated as CSARDHIPFNEQFF.

The CDR3 sequence is CASSLLPRGRGGETQYF. CDR3 DNA: TGTGCCAGCAGCTTACTCCCGCGGGGCAGGGGGGGGGAGACCCAGTACTTC. The V gene is TRBV7-8, the J gene TRBJ2-5; D possibly matches TRBD1 or TRBD2 (7 bases each). CDR1 is SGHVS, CDR2 FQNEAQ, per germline. The V gene lost 2 bases and the J gene lost 5 bases, with 21 bases spanning the gap. The CDR3 runs to 17 residues.

This clonotype was seen only a few times. The gene calls are TRBV6-1 and TRBJ2-2, with D tentatively TRBD1 (6 bases). Germline V gives CDR1 MNHNS, CDR2 SASEGT. CDR3 length: 15 amino acids. V was clipped by 7 bases and J by 2 bases, with 14 bases between them. CDR3 DNA: TGTGCCAGCATGGAGACAGGCGATAACACCGGGGAGCTGTTTTTT. Translated: CASMETGDNTGELFF.

This clonotype was found many times. The chain joins TRBV27 to TRBJ1-5; D is possibly TRBD1 (5 bases). Germline V gene data show CDR1 as MNHEY and CDR2 as SMNVEV (reference sequence). The CDR3 spans 14 residues. The ends were cut back, 3 bases at V and 1 base at J, with 7 bases in the middle. The chain's CDR3 is CASSFQGSNQPQHF. CDR3 coding DNA: TGTGCCAGCAGTTTCCAGGGAAGCAATCAGCCCCAGCATTTT.

This clonotype was found once. The CDR3 region has the DNA TGCAGCGTTGTGGGTACAGGGTCTTACGAGCAGTACTTC. Its translation is CSVVGTGSYEQYF. This chain uses TRBV29-1 with TRBJ2-5; possible D gene TRBD1, 6 bases. Judging by the DNA end, TRBJ2-7 fits better; the J call may be wrong. Germline V gives CDR1 SQVTM, CDR2 ANQGSEA. This CDR3 has 13 residues.

The chain recombines TRBV4-3 with TRBJ1-2; a possible D gene is TRBD1 (5 bases). V lost 4 bases, J lost 6 bases, and 12 bases lay in between. The CDR3 has 13 residues. The germline gives CDR1 LGHNA, CDR2 YSLEER. This CDR3 reads CASSPFTGDGYTF. In nucleotides, the CDR3 is TGCGCCAGCAGCCCCTTCACGGGGGATGGCTACACCTTC.

This clonotype was seen a few times. The CDR3 region has the DNA TGTGCCAGCAGTTTCGGGGCTTTCGAAGGAGAGACCCAGTACTTC. This sequence encodes CASSFGAFEGETQYF. The chain joins TRBV28 to TRBJ2-5; D possibly matches TRBD1 or TRBD2 (5 bases each). Trimming stripped 3 bases from V and 4 bases from J, with 15 bases between. The germline V gene encodes CDR1 MDHEN and CDR2 SYDVKM. The CDR3 is 15 residues long.

The rearrangement uses TRBV5-1 and TRBJ1-6; 7 bases match TRBD1. The CDR3 is made up of 16 amino acids. In germline, CDR1 is SGHRS, CDR2 YFSETQ. J lost 0 bases, V lost 3 bases, and 3 bases had no gene match. CDR3 region: CASSWGQSSYNSPLHF. The CDR3 region has the DNA TGCGCCAGCAGCTGGGGACAGAGCTCCTATAATTCACCCCTCCACTTT.

V is TRBV4-2 and J is TRBJ2-1, with 9 bases fitting TRBD2. Germline trimming cut 1 base from V and 8 bases from J; bases unmatched to any gene: 15. The CDR3 length is 18 residues. Germline V gene data show CDR1 as LGHNA and CDR2 as YNFKEQ. The DNA for the CDR3 is TGTGCCAGCAGCCAAGTTCGGGCGGGGGGGCTTAGTGGCGATGAGCAGTTCTTC. Translating gives CASSQVRAGGLSGDEQFF.